Included here is one TCR beta chain sequence, with context. What it binds is unknown. TCRdb keeps only in-frame clones here, not all; method: immunoSEQ multiplex PCR. The table shows about 140,000 clones, with 60% to 85% occurring only once. This CDR3 has 14 residues. After removal of 5 bases from V and 7 bases from J, the junction contained 9 bases not matched to a gene. Germline loops: CDR1 MDHEN, CDR2 SYDVKM. The sample comes from a study of cytotoxic CD8 clonotypes in ibrutinib-treated CLL. Findings of the study overall: Starting clonality was above that of age-matched healthy donors and tracked circulating CD8+ T-cell counts.

The rearrangement joins TRBV28 to TRBJ1-2, with 8 bases matching TRBD1. The TCR originated in a human donor with chronic lymphocytic leukemia. Here the sequenced sample was PBMCs, taken after 24 months of ibrutinib treatment. The CDR3 region has the DNA TGTGCCAGCAGTAGGAACGACGGGACAGGTGGCTACACCTTC. It codes for CASSRNDGTGGYTF.